Listed below are T cell receptor beta chains from one sample, sequenced in a study of T-cell memory formation after mild COVID-19. TCRdb reanalysed the 5' RACE reads using MiXCR and keeps one entry per CDR3 protein. This repertoire shows about 470,000 distinct CDR3 sequences, around a sixth found once; its top ten account for about 12%. Sequenced input: PBMCs or a T cell subset sorted from them (not recorded which). All receptors come from an adult woman who had mild COVID-19 (a few samples of this study predate the infection). Cell type and time point are not known. The CDR3 runs from the conserved cysteine through the conserved F or W. A D gene is named only where the DNA matches it firmly. The size field is filled for only some rows; it gives once, few, many or a size class.

v_gene: TRBV6-2/TRBV6-3
d_gene: TRBD2
j_gene: TRBJ2-7
abundance: many
CDR3nt: TGTGCCAGCGGTCACTTCCGACGGGAGGGCCTTGTGTTCGAGCAGTACTTC
CDR3aa: CASGHFRREGLVFEQYF

v_gene: TRBV9
d_gene: TRBD1
j_gene: TRBJ1-1
abundance: -
CDR3nt: TGTGCCAGCAGCCCATCCCCCTGGGAGGCCAGGGGGCCTGGAGCTTTCTTT
CDR3aa: CASSPSPWEARGPGAFF

v_gene: TRBV7-6
d_gene: -
j_gene: TRBJ2-7
abundance: -
CDR3nt: TGTGCCAGCAGCCCGAAGGGGTACTACGAGCAGTACTTC
CDR3aa: CASSPKGYYEQYF

v_gene: TRBV29-1
d_gene: TRBD1
j_gene: TRBJ2-2
abundance: -
CDR3nt: TGCAGCGTTGTACAGGGGTTGACCGGGGAGCTGTTTTTT
CDR3aa: CSVVQGLTGELFF

v_gene: TRBV6-5
d_gene: -
j_gene: TRBJ2-6
abundance: -
CDR3nt: TGTGCCAGCAACGTAAAGGGAACTGGGGCCAACGTCCTGACTTTC
CDR3aa: CASNVKGTGANVLTF

v_gene: TRBV27
d_gene: TRBD1
j_gene: TRBJ2-2
abundance: few
CDR3nt: TGTGCCAGCAGTCCCCGAATGAGAGCAGGGGGCGGCACCGGGGAGCTGTTTTTT
CDR3aa: CASSPRMRAGGGTGELFF

v_gene: TRBV7-9
d_gene: -
j_gene: TRBJ2-5
abundance: few
CDR3nt: TGTGCCAGCAGCCCAGCTTGGGAAGGGGAGACCCAGTACTTC
CDR3aa: CASSPAWEGETQYF

v_gene: TRBV5-1
d_gene: -
j_gene: TRBJ1-2
abundance: -
CDR3nt: TGCGCCAGCAGCGGGACCCCGAGGAACTATGGCTACACCTTC
CDR3aa: CASSGTPRNYGYTF

v_gene: TRBV14
d_gene: -
j_gene: TRBJ1-2
abundance: -
CDR3nt: TGTGCCAGCAGCCCTCAGGGGATCTATGGCTACACCTTC
CDR3aa: CASSPQGIYGYTF

v_gene: TRBV9
d_gene: TRBD1
j_gene: TRBJ2-3
abundance: few
CDR3nt: TGTGCCAGCAGCACCCGACAGGGTAGCACAGATACGCAGTATTTT
CDR3aa: CASSTRQGSTDTQYF

v_gene: TRBV5-1
d_gene: -
j_gene: TRBJ1-1
abundance: few
CDR3nt: TGCGCCAGCAGCTTGGAACTAAGGAACACTGAAGCTTTCTTT
CDR3aa: CASSLELRNTEAFF

v_gene: TRBV6-5
d_gene: TRBD1
j_gene: TRBJ2-6
abundance: few
CDR3nt: TGTGCCAGCAGATACGACAGGGCTGGGGCCAACGTCCTGACTTTC
CDR3aa: CASRYDRAGANVLTF

v_gene: TRBV12-3/TRBV12-4
d_gene: -
j_gene: TRBJ2-1
abundance: -
CDR3nt: TGTGCCAGCAGTTTCGTTGATGAGCAGTTCTTC
CDR3aa: CASSFVDEQFF

v_gene: TRBV7-8
d_gene: -
j_gene: TRBJ2-2
abundance: few
CDR3nt: TGTGCCAGCAGCTTATGGGGCGCGGTCACCGGGGAGCTGTTTTTT
CDR3aa: CASSLWGAVTGELFF

v_gene: TRBV25-1
d_gene: TRBD1
j_gene: TRBJ1-2
abundance: few
CDR3nt: TGTGCCAGCAGTGGCTTGGGACAGGCCAACTATGGCTACACCTTC
CDR3aa: CASSGLGQANYGYTF

v_gene: TRBV6-2/TRBV6-3
d_gene: TRBD1
j_gene: TRBJ2-7
abundance: -
CDR3nt: TGTGCCAGCAGTTACGGGACAGGGGGCTACGAGCAGTACTTC
CDR3aa: CASSYGTGGYEQYF

v_gene: TRBV11-1
d_gene: TRBD2
j_gene: TRBJ2-3
abundance: few
CDR3nt: TGTGCCAGCAGCGTACTAGCGGGAGAGGACACAGATACGCAGTATTTT
CDR3aa: CASSVLAGEDTDTQYF

v_gene: TRBV4-2
d_gene: TRBD2
j_gene: TRBJ2-3
abundance: few
CDR3nt: TGTGCCAGCAGCCAAGAACTAGCGAGGGATACGCAGTATTTT
CDR3aa: CASSQELARDTQYF

v_gene: TRBV30
d_gene: TRBD1
j_gene: TRBJ2-2
abundance: few
CDR3nt: TGTGCCTGGACCGGACAGGCTAAATCGGGGGAGCTGTTTTTT
CDR3aa: CAWTGQAKSGELFF

v_gene: TRBV12-3/TRBV12-4
d_gene: -
j_gene: TRBJ2-3
abundance: once
CDR3nt: TGTGCCAGCAGTCGTGTGGGGAACGCAGATACGCAGTATTTT
CDR3aa: CASSRVGNADTQYF

v_gene: TRBV7-2
d_gene: -
j_gene: TRBJ1-2
abundance: -
CDR3nt: TGTGCCAGCAGCTTAGCGGGAGAACCCTATGGCTACACCTTC
CDR3aa: CASSLAGEPYGYTF

v_gene: TRBV5-8
d_gene: -
j_gene: TRBJ1-5
abundance: -
CDR3nt: TGTGCCAGCAGGGGGAGGGGGGATCCCAATCAGCCCCAGCATTTT
CDR3aa: CASRGRGDPNQPQHF

v_gene: TRBV29-1
d_gene: -
j_gene: TRBJ2-1
abundance: few
CDR3nt: TGCAGCGTTGATGGGGCCCTGGAGCAGTTCTTC
CDR3aa: CSVDGALEQFF

v_gene: TRBV6-5
d_gene: TRBD1
j_gene: TRBJ1-2
abundance: few
CDR3nt: TGTGCCAGCAGATCTCCGGGACAGACTAACTATGGCTACACCTTC
CDR3aa: CASRSPGQTNYGYTF

v_gene: TRBV3-1
d_gene: -
j_gene: TRBJ1-2
abundance: few
CDR3nt: TGTGCCAGCAGCCAGGGGAAACAGGGTTATGGCTACACCTTC
CDR3aa: CASSQGKQGYGYTF

v_gene: TRBV20-1
d_gene: -
j_gene: TRBJ2-1
abundance: -
CDR3nt: TGCAGTGCTAGAGCCTCAGGGCTTAACAATGAGCAGTTCTTC
CDR3aa: CSARASGLNNEQFF

v_gene: TRBV3-1
d_gene: -
j_gene: TRBJ2-1
abundance: -
CDR3nt: TGTGCCAGCAGCCAACACGGGAGCTCCTACAATGAGCAGTTCTTC
CDR3aa: CASSQHGSSYNEQFF

v_gene: TRBV20-1
d_gene: -
j_gene: TRBJ2-7
abundance: -
CDR3nt: TGCAGTGCTCAGGGTACTTCCTACGAGCAGTACTTC
CDR3aa: CSAQGTSYEQYF

v_gene: TRBV25-1
d_gene: TRBD1
j_gene: TRBJ2-1
abundance: -
CDR3nt: TGTGCCAGCAGTGACCCCGGGACAGGGGGAAATGAGCAGTTCTTC
CDR3aa: CASSDPGTGGNEQFF

v_gene: TRBV29-1
d_gene: -
j_gene: TRBJ2-3
abundance: -
CDR3nt: TGCAGCGTTGCCCCGGTAGAGGAGGCGACAGATACGCAGTATTTT
CDR3aa: CSVAPVEEATDTQYF

v_gene: TRBV7-2
d_gene: -
j_gene: TRBJ2-5
abundance: many
CDR3nt: TGTGCCAGCAGCTTTCCAGTGATAATAGAGACCCAGTACTTC
CDR3aa: CASSFPVIIETQYF

v_gene: TRBV4-1
d_gene: -
j_gene: TRBJ1-2
abundance: -
CDR3nt: TGCGCCAGCAGCCAAGGAAGTTCAGATGGCTACACCTTC
CDR3aa: CASSQGSSDGYTF

v_gene: TRBV6-6
d_gene: -
j_gene: TRBJ2-3
abundance: many
CDR3nt: TGTGCCAACCGGCCCCCCACAGATACGCAGTATTTT
CDR3aa: CANRPPTDTQYF

v_gene: TRBV7-9
d_gene: TRBD2
j_gene: TRBJ2-2
abundance: few
CDR3nt: TGTGCCAGCAAACCGGGACTAGCGGGGGCTACGAACACCGGGGAGCTGTTTTTT
CDR3aa: CASKPGLAGATNTGELFF

v_gene: TRBV20-1
d_gene: -
j_gene: TRBJ1-2
abundance: -
CDR3nt: TGCAGTGCTAGCCCCAGGGGTAGGGGCTATGGCTACACCTTC
CDR3aa: CSASPRGRGYGYTF

v_gene: TRBV12-3/TRBV12-4
d_gene: -
j_gene: TRBJ1-4
abundance: few
CDR3nt: TGTGCCAGCAGACCAAGACTTGAGCGGAATGAAAAACTGTTTTTT
CDR3aa: CASRPRLERNEKLFF

v_gene: TRBV21-1
d_gene: -
j_gene: TRBJ2-7
abundance: few
CDR3nt: TGTGCCAGCAGCGCAGAAGGACAGGACTTCTACGAGCAGTACTTC
CDR3aa: CASSAEGQDFYEQYF

v_gene: TRBV7-2
d_gene: -
j_gene: TRBJ2-7
abundance: many
CDR3nt: TGTGCCAGCAGCTTAGTGCTGACAGCCTACGAGCAGTACTTC
CDR3aa: CASSLVLTAYEQYF

v_gene: TRBV12-3/TRBV12-4
d_gene: -
j_gene: TRBJ2-2
abundance: many
CDR3nt: TGTGCCAGCAAAACGAGCTATGACGGGGAGCTGTTTTTT
CDR3aa: CASKTSYDGELFF

v_gene: TRBV7-9
d_gene: -
j_gene: TRBJ2-5
abundance: -
CDR3nt: TGTGCCAGCAGCCCGGACTGGCGGGAGACCCAGTACTTC
CDR3aa: CASSPDWRETQYF

v_gene: TRBV12-3/TRBV12-4
d_gene: TRBD1
j_gene: TRBJ1-4
abundance: -
CDR3nt: TGTGCCAGCAGTTTTTTAAACCGGGACAGAGCTTCAACTAATGAAAAACTGTTTTTT
CDR3aa: CASSFLNRDRASTNEKLFF

v_gene: TRBV5-1
d_gene: TRBD1
j_gene: TRBJ1-4
abundance: -
CDR3nt: TGCGCCAGCAGCTTGGGACAGGGGGTTACTAATGAAAAACTGTTTTTT
CDR3aa: CASSLGQGVTNEKLFF

v_gene: TRBV12-3/TRBV12-4
d_gene: TRBD2
j_gene: TRBJ2-5
abundance: -
CDR3nt: TGTGCCAGCAGTCCAGTGGGAGGGCAGCAAGAGACCCAGTACTTC
CDR3aa: CASSPVGGQQETQYF

v_gene: TRBV15
d_gene: -
j_gene: TRBJ2-7
abundance: many
CDR3nt: TGTGCCACCAGCAGAGATCGCGGGGATTCCCACGAGCAGTACTTC
CDR3aa: CATSRDRGDSHEQYF

v_gene: TRBV29-1
d_gene: -
j_gene: TRBJ2-7
abundance: -
CDR3nt: TGCAGCGTTGAAGACACCGGCAGCTCCTACGAGCAGTACTTC
CDR3aa: CSVEDTGSSYEQYF

v_gene: TRBV6-6
d_gene: -
j_gene: TRBJ1-5
abundance: few
CDR3nt: TGTGCCAGCAGGCCCCCCGGGGGTGGCAATCAGCCCCAGCATTTT
CDR3aa: CASRPPGGGNQPQHF

v_gene: TRBV5-1
d_gene: -
j_gene: TRBJ2-1
abundance: -
CDR3nt: TGCGCCAGCAGCTCAGAGGATTCCTACAATGAGCAGTTCTTC
CDR3aa: CASSSEDSYNEQFF

v_gene: TRBV20-1
d_gene: -
j_gene: TRBJ2-4
abundance: -
CDR3nt: TGCAGTGACCGGCGAGAGGACATTCAGTACTTC
CDR3aa: CSDRREDIQYF

v_gene: TRBV3-1
d_gene: -
j_gene: TRBJ1-5
abundance: -
CDR3nt: TGTGCCAGCAGCCAAGGACAGCAGCCCCAGCATTTT
CDR3aa: CASSQGQQPQHF

v_gene: TRBV12-3/TRBV12-4
d_gene: -
j_gene: TRBJ2-7
abundance: many
CDR3nt: TGTGCCAGCAGTTCCCGGGCCTCATCCTCCTACGAGCAGTACTTC
CDR3aa: CASSSRASSSYEQYF

v_gene: TRBV25-1
d_gene: TRBD1
j_gene: TRBJ2-5
abundance: -
CDR3nt: TGTGCCAGCAGTGTACAGGGGGTGGTCCAAGAGACCCAGTACTTC
CDR3aa: CASSVQGVVQETQYF

v_gene: TRBV15
d_gene: TRBD2
j_gene: TRBJ2-4
abundance: -
CDR3nt: TGTGCCACCAGCAGACCCCCCGGGGATAGCGGGAGTTTTGCCAAAAACATTCAGTACTTC
CDR3aa: CATSRPPGDSGSFAKNIQYF

v_gene: TRBV4-1
d_gene: -
j_gene: TRBJ2-2
abundance: -
CDR3nt: TGCGCCAGCAGCCAAGGGATTGGGCGAGTGCTGAACACCGGGGAGCTGTTTTTT
CDR3aa: CASSQGIGRVLNTGELFF

v_gene: TRBV14
d_gene: -
j_gene: TRBJ2-6
abundance: few
CDR3nt: TGTGCCAGCAGCCGGGGTAGTATGGTTGGGGCCAACGTCCTGACTTTC
CDR3aa: CASSRGSMVGANVLTF

v_gene: TRBV27
d_gene: -
j_gene: TRBJ1-2
abundance: -
CDR3nt: TGTGCCAGCAGTTCCCGAAAGGGCGGGTATGGCTACACCTTC
CDR3aa: CASSSRKGGYGYTF

v_gene: TRBV7-2
d_gene: TRBD1
j_gene: TRBJ1-1
abundance: -
CDR3nt: TGTGCCAGCAGCTTACCCGGACAGGACACTGAAGCTTTCTTT
CDR3aa: CASSLPGQDTEAFF

v_gene: TRBV12-3/TRBV12-4
d_gene: -
j_gene: TRBJ1-2
abundance: few
CDR3nt: TGTGCCAGCAGTTTGGGTGACTTTGGCTACACCTTC
CDR3aa: CASSLGDFGYTF

v_gene: TRBV6-7
d_gene: -
j_gene: TRBJ1-5
abundance: few
CDR3nt: TGTGCCAGCAATCTTACTGGGGAGTTATCGATCTCCGCTAATCAGCCCCAGCATTTT
CDR3aa: CASNLTGELSISANQPQHF

v_gene: TRBV30
d_gene: -
j_gene: TRBJ2-7
abundance: -
CDR3nt: TGTGCCTGGAGTGTACCAGGGACGGGCTCCTACGAGCAGTACTTC
CDR3aa: CAWSVPGTGSYEQYF